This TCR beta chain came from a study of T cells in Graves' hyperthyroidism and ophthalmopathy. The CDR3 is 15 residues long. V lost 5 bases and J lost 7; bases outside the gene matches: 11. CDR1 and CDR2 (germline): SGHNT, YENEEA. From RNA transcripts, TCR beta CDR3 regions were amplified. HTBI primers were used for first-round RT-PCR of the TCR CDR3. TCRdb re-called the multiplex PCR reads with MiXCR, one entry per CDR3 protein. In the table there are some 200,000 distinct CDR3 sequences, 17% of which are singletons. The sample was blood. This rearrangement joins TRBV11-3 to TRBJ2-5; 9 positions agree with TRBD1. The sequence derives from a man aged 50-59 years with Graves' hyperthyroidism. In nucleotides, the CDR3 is TGTGCCAGCAGCCCTCATTACAGGGGGCTGGGGACCCAGTACTTC. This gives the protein CASSPHYRGLGTQYF.